These T cell receptor beta chains were read from a single sample in a study of shared clonotypes between healthy human individuals. The data were produced by immunoSEQ multiplex PCR, yet TCRdb's version contains in-frame clones alone and is incomplete. The sample consists of 600,000 to 750,000 clones, roughly 87% of them appearing once. Sequenced sample: memory CD8+ T cells from PBMCs. The receptor source for this set is a man aged 18-30 years in good health. Some clones in this sample may be carry-over from other donors' samples. The CDR3 runs from the conserved cysteine through the conserved F or W. The D gene is left open where the match is weak. Size is stated for part of the rows, as once, few or many counts, or as a class when the clone is expanded.

V: TRBV10-3
D: -
J: TRBJ2-7
size: -
CDR3: CAISESPLSLYEQYF
DNA: TGTGCCATCAGTGAGTCCCCACTCAGTCTTTACGAGCAGTACTTC

V: TRBV7-2
D: TRBD2
J: TRBJ2-1
size: few
CDR3: CASSPGVRESSNEQFF
DNA: TGTGCCAGCAGCCCCGGGGTGCGGGAGTCCTCCAATGAGCAGTTCTTC

V: TRBV28
D: TRBD1
J: TRBJ1-4
size: -
CDR3: CAINLRDSNEKLFF
DNA: TGTGCCATCAACCTCCGGGACAGCAATGAAAAACTGTTTTTT

V: TRBV30
D: -
J: TRBJ1-2
size: -
CDR3: CAWSVDFYGYTF
DNA: TGTGCCTGGAGTGTAGACTTCTATGGCTACACCTTC

V: TRBV21-1
D: -
J: TRBJ2-7
size: -
CDR3: CASSKAQYEQYF
DNA: TGTGCCAGCAGCAAAGCCCAGTACGAGCAGTACTTC

V: TRBV28
D: TRBD2
J: TRBJ2-5
size: -
CDR3: CASSLLTGGRAPWTQYF
DNA: TGTGCCAGCAGTCTACTGACTGGCGGGAGGGCCCCGTGGACCCAGTACTTC

V: TRBV28
D: TRBD1
J: TRBJ1-1
size: few
CDR3: CASSPSDRTEAFF
DNA: TGTGCCAGCAGTCCCTCGGACAGGACTGAAGCTTTCTTT

V: TRBV19
D: TRBD1
J: TRBJ1-5
size: -
CDR3: CASSIDRTGVSYTMGNQPQHF
DNA: TGTGCCAGTAGTATAGACCGGACAGGGGTCAGTTATACGATGGGCAATCAGCCCCAGCATTTT

V: TRBV5-1
D: -
J: TRBJ2-7
size: -
CDR3: CASSLGGSVYEQYF
DNA: TGCGCCAGCAGCCTAGGGGGGAGCGTCTACGAGCAGTACTTC

V: TRBV7-9
D: TRBD1
J: TRBJ1-2
size: -
CDR3: CASSLADRVTGYTF
DNA: TGTGCCAGCAGCTTAGCCGACAGGGTGACCGGCTACACCTTC

V: TRBV9
D: -
J: TRBJ1-3
size: once
CDR3: CASSDPLRYTESGNTIYF
DNA: TGTGCCAGCAGCGACCCCCTGAGGTACACAGAATCTGGAAACACCATATATTTT

V: TRBV6-5
D: -
J: TRBJ2-7
size: few
CDR3: CASSFRSGPGGEQYF
DNA: TGTGCCAGCAGTTTCCGATCCGGGCCCGGCGGCGAGCAGTACTTC

V: TRBV19
D: -
J: TRBJ2-1
size: -
CDR3: CASSWTQSSYNEQFF
DNA: TGTGCCAGTAGTTGGACACAGAGCTCCTACAATGAGCAGTTCTTC

V: TRBV9
D: TRBD1
J: TRBJ2-7
size: -
CDR3: CASSVGQGHYEQYF
DNA: TGTGCCAGCAGCGTAGGACAGGGGCACTACGAGCAGTACTTC

V: TRBV4-1
D: -
J: TRBJ1-5
size: -
CDR3: CASSQGGSNQPQHF
DNA: TGCGCCAGCAGCCAAGGGGGAAGCAATCAGCCCCAGCATTTT

V: TRBV10-3
D: TRBD1
J: TRBJ2-7
size: -
CDR3: CAISELRRSGQIAYEQYF
DNA: TGTGCCATCAGTGAGCTGCGGCGATCGGGACAGATTGCCTACGAGCAGTACTTC

V: TRBV10-3
D: -
J: TRBJ2-7
size: once
CDR3: CAISESMAGSRVFSSYEQYF
DNA: TGTGCCATCAGTGAGTCGATGGCAGGGTCCCGCGTTTTCAGCTCCTACGAGCAGTACTTC

V: TRBV11-2
D: -
J: TRBJ2-7
size: -
CDR3: CASTPLRRGRLYEQYF
DNA: TGTGCCAGCACCCCTTTGCGCCGCGGCCGACTCTACGAGCAGTACTTC

V: TRBV15
D: TRBD2
J: TRBJ2-7
size: -
CDR3: CATSRDAGGDEQYF
DNA: TGTGCCACCAGCAGAGATGCGGGAGGGGACGAGCAGTACTTC

V: TRBV15
D: -
J: TRBJ1-2
size: -
CDR3: CATSRERAGANYGYTF
DNA: TGTGCCACCAGCAGAGAGAGGGCCGGGGCTAACTATGGCTACACCTTC

V: TRBV27
D: TRBD2
J: TRBJ2-7
size: -
CDR3: CASSLSGLAGYRSYEQYF
DNA: TGTGCCAGCAGTTTATCGGGACTAGCGGGATACCGCTCCTACGAGCAGTACTTC

V: TRBV5-1
D: -
J: TRBJ1-5
size: -
CDR3: CASSMGPSTNQPQHF
DNA: TGCGCCAGCAGCATGGGACCGAGTACTAATCAGCCCCAGCATTTT

V: TRBV11-2
D: TRBD1
J: TRBJ1-3
size: -
CDR3: CASSSWDRFSGNTIYF
DNA: TGTGCCAGCAGCTCGTGGGACAGATTCTCTGGAAACACCATATATTTT

V: TRBV14
D: -
J: TRBJ2-7
size: -
CDR3: CASSQVQGAGEQYF
DNA: TGTGCCAGCAGCCAAGTCCAGGGTGCAGGGGAGCAGTACTTC

V: TRBV4-1
D: -
J: TRBJ2-3
size: -
CDR3: CASSQRRREGTDTQYF
DNA: TGCGCCAGCAGCCAAAGGCGGAGGGAGGGCACAGATACGCAGTATTTT